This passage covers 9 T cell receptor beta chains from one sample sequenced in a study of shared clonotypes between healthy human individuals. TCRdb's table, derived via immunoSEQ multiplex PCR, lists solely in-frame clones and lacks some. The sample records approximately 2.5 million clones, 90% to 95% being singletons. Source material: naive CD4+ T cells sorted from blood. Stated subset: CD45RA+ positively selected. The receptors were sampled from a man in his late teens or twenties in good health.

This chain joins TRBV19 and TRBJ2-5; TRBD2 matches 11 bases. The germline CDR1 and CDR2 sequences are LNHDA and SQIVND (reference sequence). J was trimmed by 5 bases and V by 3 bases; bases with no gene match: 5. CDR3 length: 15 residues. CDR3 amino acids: CASSILLAGVETQYF. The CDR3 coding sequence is TGTGCCAGTAGTATTTTACTAGCGGGAGTGGAGACCCAGTACTTC.

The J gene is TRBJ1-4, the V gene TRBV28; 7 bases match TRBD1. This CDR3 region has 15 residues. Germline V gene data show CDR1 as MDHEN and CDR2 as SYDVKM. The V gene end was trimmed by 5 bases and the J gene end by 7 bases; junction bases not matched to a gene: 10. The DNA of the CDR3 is TGTGCCAGCAGTCCCCCCGCGACAGGGATTGAAAAACTGTTTTTT. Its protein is CASSPPATGIEKLFF.

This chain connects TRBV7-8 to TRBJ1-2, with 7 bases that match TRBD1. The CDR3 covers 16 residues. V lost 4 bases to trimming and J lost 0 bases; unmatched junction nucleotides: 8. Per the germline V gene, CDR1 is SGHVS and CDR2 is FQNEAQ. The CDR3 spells CASSYRQGQTNYGYTF. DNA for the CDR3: TGTGCCAGCAGCTATCGACAGGGACAAACTAACTATGGCTACACCTTC.

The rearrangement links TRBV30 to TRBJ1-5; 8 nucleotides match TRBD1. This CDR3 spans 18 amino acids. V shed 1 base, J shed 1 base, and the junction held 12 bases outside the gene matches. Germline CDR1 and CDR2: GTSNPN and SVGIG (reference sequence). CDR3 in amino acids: CAWSGVRTGILSNQPQHF. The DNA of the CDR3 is TGTGCCTGGAGTGGGGTTCGGACAGGGATCTTAAGCAATCAGCCCCAGCATTTT.

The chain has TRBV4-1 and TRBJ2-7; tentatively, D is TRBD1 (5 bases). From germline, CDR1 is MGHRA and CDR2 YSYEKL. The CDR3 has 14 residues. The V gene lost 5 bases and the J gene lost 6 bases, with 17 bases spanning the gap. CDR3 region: CASSATRFGAEQYF. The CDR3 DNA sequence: TGCGCCAGCAGCGCTACCCGTTTTGGGGCCGAGCAGTACTTC.

The CDR3 here is CASRRLAGLYEQYF. The CDR3 nucleotides read TGTGCCAGCAGGCGACTAGCGGGCCTCTACGAGCAGTACTTC. The V call is TRBV27, the J call TRBJ2-7; the match to TRBD2 covers 10 bases. The J segment lost 3 bases and the V segment lost 6 bases, leaving 5 bases of the junction unmatched. CDR1 is MNHEY and CDR2 is SMNVEV in the germline V gene (reference sequence). This CDR3 contains 14 residues.

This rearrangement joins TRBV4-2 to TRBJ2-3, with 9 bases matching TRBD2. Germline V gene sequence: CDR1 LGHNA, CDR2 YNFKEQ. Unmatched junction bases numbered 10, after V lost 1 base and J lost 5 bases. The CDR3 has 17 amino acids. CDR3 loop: CASSQGSAGGPRDTQYF. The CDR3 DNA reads TGTGCCAGCAGCCAAGGAAGTGCGGGGGGGCCGAGAGATACGCAGTATTTT.

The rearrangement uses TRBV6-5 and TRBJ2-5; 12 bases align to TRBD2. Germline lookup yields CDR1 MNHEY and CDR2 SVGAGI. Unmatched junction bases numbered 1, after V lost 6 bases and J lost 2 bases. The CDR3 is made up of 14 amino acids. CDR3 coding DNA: TGTGCCAGCAGAGGACTAGCGGGACAAGAGACCCAGTACTTC. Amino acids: CASRGLAGQETQYF.

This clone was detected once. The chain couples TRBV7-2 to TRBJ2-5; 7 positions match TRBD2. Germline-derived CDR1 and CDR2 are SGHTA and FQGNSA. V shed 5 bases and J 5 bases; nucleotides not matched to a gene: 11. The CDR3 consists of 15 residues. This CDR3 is CASSPVGRALETQYF. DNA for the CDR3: TGTGCCAGCAGCCCAGTAGGGAGGGCCCTGGAGACCCAGTACTTC.